Below, one T cell receptor beta chain is given with its context. Antigen specificity is unknown. Germline CDR1 MNHEY, CDR2 SVGEGT. This CDR3 is built from 16 residues. V was shortened by 0 bases and J by 5 bases, with 17 bases between the two germline ends. Before the COVID-19 pandemic, during about 2011-2019, CD4+ T cells were taken from unexposed donors. Isolation of CD4+ T cells took place after approximately eleven days in culture. This record belongs to a study of CD4 T cells in relation to SARS-CoV-2 and coronaviruses. About the research overall: After 10 days of antigen culture, PBMC TCR beta CDR3s were sequenced.

Sequencing used immunoSEQ multiplex PCR; TCRdb keeps in-frame clones, though not all of them. This sample yields more than 25,000 clones, of which about two thirds are seen a single time; 10% to 15% belongs to the top ten. The specimen sequenced was CD4+ T cells from PBMCs, cultured in vitro. The chain couples TRBV6-2 or TRBV6-3 to TRBJ2-7; a weak D match, TRBD2 (6 bases). This TCR was recovered from a human donor in good health. The DNA of the CDR3 is TGTGCCAGCAGTTACTCCTGGAGGGGCGGGGTGGACGAGCAGTACTTC. Translation: CASSYSWRGGVDEQYF.